The 23 T cell receptor beta chains below all came from one sample that was sequenced in a study of blood T cell repertoires in COVID-19. TCRdb's table, derived via immunoSEQ multiplex PCR, lists solely in-frame clones and lacks some. The sample records more than 150,000 clones, nearly 80% being singletons. Sequencing was performed on PBMCs or T cells enriched from blood (not recorded which). These receptors were taken from a man aged 55-75 years who had been exposed to COVID-19.

The CDR3 sequence is CASSQTGWTDTQYF. As DNA, the CDR3 is TGTGCCAGCAGCCAGACAGGGTGGACAGATACGCAGTATTTT. The rearrangement uses TRBV7-3 and TRBJ2-3; 7 bases match TRBD1. Germline V CDR1 and CDR2: SGHTA, FQGTGA. There are 14 residues in the CDR3. J gave up 3 bases and V 5 bases, and 5 bases lay outside the gene matches.

The table lists this clone with a count of one. V usage is TRBV10-2 and J usage is TRBJ2-2, with 8 bases that match TRBD2. Losses at the gene ends were 6 bases for V and 5 bases for J; bases not matched to a gene: 5. Germline V lookup: CDR1 WSHSY, CDR2 SAAADI. The CDR3 has 14 residues. CDR3 sequence reads: CASRDRGGTGELFF. As DNA, the CDR3 is TGCGCCAGCAGAGACCGCGGGGGGACCGGGGAGCTGTTTTTT.

The J gene is TRBJ2-5, the V gene TRBV30; TRBD1 agrees at 9 bases. The CDR3 covers 13 residues. From germline, CDR1 is GTSNPN and CDR2 SVGIG (reference sequence). J was trimmed by 4 bases and V by 5 bases; bases with no gene match: 5. The CDR3 bases are TGTGCCTGGGCTACGACAGGGGGAGAGACCCAGTACTTC. It codes for CAWATTGGETQYF.

This clone has just one count. V usage is TRBV19 and J usage is TRBJ2-2; 8 bases map to TRBD1. The ends lost 3 bases at V and 4 bases at J; junction bases unmatched: 4. CDR3 length: 15 amino acids. Germline V gene sequence: CDR1 LNHDA, CDR2 SQIVND (reference sequence). In nucleotides, the CDR3 is TGTGCCAGTAGTATTGAGACAGGGGTCACCGGGGAGCTGTTTTTT. Translated: CASSIETGVTGELFF. The full variable domain, completed using reference TRBV19 and TRBJ2-2, is DGGITQSPKYLFRKEGQNVTLSCEQNLNHDAMYWYRQDPGQGLRLIYYSQIVNDFQKGDIAEGYSVSREKKESFPLTVTSAQKNPTAFYLCASSIETGVTGELFFGEGSRLTVL.

This chain joins TRBV6-5 and TRBJ1-2; D is uncertain. CDR1 MNHEY and CDR2 SVGAGI come from the germline V gene. V gave up 2 bases and J gave up 4 bases, with 8 bases separating them. This CDR3 region has 13 residues. The CDR3 loop reads CASSYVGSYGYTF. The CDR3 nucleotides are TGTGCCAGCAGTTACGTCGGTTCCTATGGCTACACCTTC.

This chain uses TRBV30 with TRBJ1-2; D is perhaps TRBD1 (6 bases). This CDR3 region has 11 residues. Germline V gives CDR1 GTSNPN, CDR2 SVGIG (reference sequence). This CDR3 is CARNRDGGYTF. CDR3 nucleotides: TGTGCACGGAACAGGGACGGTGGCTACACCTTC.

This clone was recorded a few times. The J gene is TRBJ1-5, the V gene TRBV18; 7 nucleotides agree with TRBD1. Germline V gives CDR1 KGHSH, CDR2 LQKENI. V dropped 4 bases and J dropped 5; count of bases not matched to a gene: 2. The CDR3 is 13 residues long. The CDR3 region has the DNA TGTGCCAGCTCACGTGGGACAGATCAGCCCCAGCATTTT. This gives the protein CASSRGTDQPQHF.

V gene TRBV12-3 or TRBV12-4 combines with J gene TRBJ1-1, with no clear D. The CDR3 covers 13 residues. V lost 2 bases and J 0 bases, leaving 4 bases between the germline ends. CDR3 protein: CASSLQLNTEAFF. The CDR3 region has the DNA TGTGCCAGCAGTTTACAGTTGAACACTGAAGCTTTCTTT.

The chain uses TRBV12-1 and TRBJ2-1; the table names TRBD2, a call not compared with the DNA. TRBV12-1 is termed a pseudogene. The CDR3 length is 17 residues. The CDR3 reads CASTPSPTSGDYNEQFF. DNA of the CDR3: TGTGCCAGCACCCCTTCGCCGACTAGCGGGGATTACAATGAGCAGTTCTTC.

V gene TRBV7-9 combines with J gene TRBJ1-1, with 11 bases fitting TRBD1. The junction had 13 bases not matched to a gene; V was cut back by 10 bases and J by 0 bases. The CDR3 spans 17 residues. Germline lookup yields CDR1 SEHNR and CDR2 FQNEAQ (reference sequence). This CDR3 reads CATQPGTGGILNTEAFF. Here the CDR3 DNA reads TGTGCCACCCAGCCCGGGACAGGGGGGATCTTGAACACTGAAGCTTTCTTT.

This sequence joins TRBV9 and TRBJ2-7, with 8 bases identical to TRBD1. The junction had 5 bases not matched to a gene; V was cut back by 4 bases and J by 2 bases. The CDR3 is 14 amino acids. CDR1 is SGDLS and CDR2 is YYNGEE in the germline V gene. The CDR3, as DNA: TGTGCCAGCAGCTCGGGACAGGTGACCTACGAGCAGTACTTC. This sequence encodes CASSSGQVTYEQYF. Combining the CDR3 with reference TRBV9 and TRBJ2-7 gives the whole variable domain DSGVTQTPKHLITATGQRVTLRCSPRSGDLSVYWYQQSLDQGLQFLIQYYNGEERAKGNILERFSAQQFPDLHSELNLSSLELGDSALYFCASSSGQVTYEQYFGPGTRLTVT.

V and J are TRBV28 and TRBJ2-5; possibly TRBD1 for D (6 bases). Germline lookup yields CDR1 MDHEN and CDR2 SYDVKM. V shed 8 bases and J shed 4 bases, with 17 bases lying between them. The CDR3 is 14 amino acids. This CDR3 is CASGKQGFGETQYF. CDR3 nucleotides: TGTGCCAGCGGCAAACAGGGATTTGGAGAGACCCAGTACTTC. Together with reference TRBV28 and TRBJ2-5, the CDR3 gives the full variable domain: DVKVTQSSRYLVKRTGEKVFLECVQDMDHENMFWYRQDPGLGLRLIYFSYDVKMKEKGDIPEGYSVSREKKERFSLILESASTNQTSMYLCASGKQGFGETQYFGPGTRLLVL.

The count of this clone is one. This chain links TRBV6-2 or TRBV6-3 with TRBJ1-2; possible D gene TRBD1, 5 bases. Germline V gene sequence: CDR1 MNHEY, CDR2 SVGEGT. Trimming cost V 0 bases and J 10 bases, with 12 bases left between them. The CDR3 is 13 residues long. The CDR3 DNA reads as TGTGCCAGCAGTTACTCGGGGGGACGCCTCTACACCTTC. This sequence encodes CASSYSGGRLYTF.

In this sample, this clone turned up a few times. The rearrangement links TRBV7-2 to TRBJ1-5, with D unclear. V shed 5 bases and J shed 7 bases, with 12 bases lying between them. This CDR3 region has 13 residues. Germline lookup yields CDR1 SGHTA and CDR2 FQGNSA. CDR3 DNA sequence: TGTGCCAGCAGCAACGAGGGAGAACAGCCCCAGCATTTT. It codes for CASSNEGEQPQHF.

The J gene is TRBJ2-1, the V gene TRBV10-3, with TRBD2 matching 8 bases. The V gene end was trimmed by 0 bases and the J gene end by 5 bases; junction bases not matched to a gene: 9. The CDR3 runs to 17 residues. Germline loops: CDR1 ENHRY, CDR2 SYGVKD. The CDR3 nucleotides read TGTGCCATCAGTGAGTCGGGGAAAACTAGCGGCCACAATGAGCAGTTCTTC. It translates to CAISESGKTSGHNEQFF.

The chain is built from TRBV5-1 and TRBJ1-1; TRBD1 agrees at 8 bases. There are 16 residues in the CDR3. V shed 4 bases and J 8 bases; nucleotides not matched to a gene: 16. Germline V gene lookup returns CDR1 SGHRS and CDR2 YFSETQ. The CDR3: CASSPNPAGGGVEAFF. The CDR3 DNA sequence: TGCGCCAGCAGCCCTAACCCCGCAGGGGGCGGCGTAGAAGCTTTCTTT.

V usage is TRBV9 and J usage is TRBJ2-2; TRBD2 matches at 7 bases. The CDR3 sequence is 16 residues long. J was trimmed by 7 bases and V by 0 bases; bases with no gene match: 9. Germline-derived CDR1 and CDR2 are SGDLS and YYNGEE. In nucleotides, the CDR3 is TGTGCCAGCAGCGTAGCAGTGGGGGGGAATGACGGGGAGCTGTTTTTT. Its translation is CASSVAVGGNDGELFF.

The chain is built from TRBV30 and TRBJ2-1; 9 bases align to TRBD2. CDR1 is GTSNPN, CDR2 SVGIG, per germline (reference sequence). This CDR3 has 16 amino acids. The V segment lost 4 bases and the J segment 7 bases; nucleotides outside the gene matches: 14. The CDR3 loop is CAWTPLAAGGLNEQFF. CDR3 coding DNA: TGTGCCTGGACCCCCCTTGCAGCGGGAGGTTTAAATGAGCAGTTCTTC. The variable domain in full, completed from reference TRBV30 and TRBJ2-1, reads SQTIHQWPATLVQPVGSPLSLECTVEGTSNPNLYWYRQAAGRGLQLLFYSVGIGQISSEVPQNLSASRPQDRQFILSSKKLLLSDSGFYLCAWTPLAAGGLNEQFFGPGTRLTVL.

This clone was seen only a few times. The rearrangement links TRBV24-1 to TRBJ1-5; no clear D. Germline CDR1 KGHDR, CDR2 SFDVKD. The CDR3 is 11 amino acids. Deletions cut 6 bases from V and 10 bases from J, with 9 bases between. In nucleotides, the CDR3 is TGTGCCACCAGTCCTTTATATCCCCAGCATTTT. Translated: CATSPLYPQHF.

The chain employs TRBV5-1 and TRBJ2-5; 11 positions agree with TRBD2. Germline values: CDR1 SGHRS, CDR2 YFSETQ. The CDR3 consists of 19 residues. Trimming took 0 bases from V and 2 from J; bases not matched to a gene: 12. The CDR3 protein is CASSLAGTGRLAGQETQYF. CDR3 nucleotide sequence: TGCGCCAGCAGCTTGGCCGGGACAGGCCGACTAGCGGGACAAGAGACCCAGTACTTC.

This clone was observed a few times. V gene TRBV6-5 combines with J gene TRBJ2-1, with 9 nucleotides matching TRBD1. CDR3 size: 13 residues. Germline V gene sequence: CDR1 MNHEY, CDR2 SVGAGI. V trimming: 2 bases; J trimming: 10 bases; junction bases outside the gene matches: 3. The CDR3 DNA reads TGTGCCAGCAGTTACAGACAGGGGGGAGAGCAGTTCTTC. Encoded protein: CASSYRQGGEQFF.

DNA of the CDR3: TGTGCCAGCAACGACGGGGCAGATACGCAGTATTTT. This translates into CASNDGADTQYF. V and J are TRBV5-4 and TRBJ2-3; possible D gene TRBD2, 5 bases. Germline loops: CDR1 SGHNT, CDR2 YYREEE (reference sequence). The V end was cut by 6 bases, the J end by 4 bases, with 9 bases between. The length of the CDR3 is 12 residues.

The V call is TRBV5-4, the J call TRBJ2-7, with 10 bases matching TRBD2. Per the germline V gene, CDR1 is SGHNT and CDR2 is YYREEE (reference sequence). Germline trimming cut 4 bases from V and 0 bases from J; bases unmatched to any gene: 7. The length of the CDR3 is 16 residues. Here the CDR3 reads CASSRGTSANSYEQYF. CDR3 coding DNA: TGTGCCAGCAGCCGAGGGACTAGCGCCAACTCCTACGAGCAGTACTTC.